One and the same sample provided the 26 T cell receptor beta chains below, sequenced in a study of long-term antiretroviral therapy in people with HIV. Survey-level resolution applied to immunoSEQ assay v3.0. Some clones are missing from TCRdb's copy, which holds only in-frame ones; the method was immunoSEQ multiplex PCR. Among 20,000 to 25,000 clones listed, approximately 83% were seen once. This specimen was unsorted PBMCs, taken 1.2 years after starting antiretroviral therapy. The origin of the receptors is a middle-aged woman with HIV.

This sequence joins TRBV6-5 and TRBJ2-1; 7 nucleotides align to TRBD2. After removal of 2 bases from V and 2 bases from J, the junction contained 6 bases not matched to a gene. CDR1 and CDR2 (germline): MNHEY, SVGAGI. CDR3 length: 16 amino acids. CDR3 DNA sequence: TGTGCCAGCAGTTACACGGGACTAACCCCCTACAATGAGCAGTTCTTC. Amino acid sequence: CASSYTGLTPYNEQFF.

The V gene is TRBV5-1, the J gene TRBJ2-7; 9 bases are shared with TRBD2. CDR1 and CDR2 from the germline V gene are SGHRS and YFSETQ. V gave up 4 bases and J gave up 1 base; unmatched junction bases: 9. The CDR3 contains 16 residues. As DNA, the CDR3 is TGCGCCAGCAGCCCAAATAGCGGGAGTATGTCCTACGAGCAGTACTTC. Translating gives CASSPNSGSMSYEQYF.

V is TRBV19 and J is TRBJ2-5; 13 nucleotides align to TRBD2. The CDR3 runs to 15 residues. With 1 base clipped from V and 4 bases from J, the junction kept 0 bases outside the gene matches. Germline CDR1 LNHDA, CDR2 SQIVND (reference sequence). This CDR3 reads CASSIGLAGGETQYF. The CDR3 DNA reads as TGTGCCAGTAGTATAGGACTAGCGGGAGGAGAGACCCAGTACTTC. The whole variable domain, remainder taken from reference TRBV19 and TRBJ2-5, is DGGITQSPKYLFRKEGQNVTLSCEQNLNHDAMYWYRQDPGQGLRLIYYSQIVNDFQKGDIAEGYSVSREKKESFPLTVTSAQKNPTAFYLCASSIGLAGGETQYFGPGTRLLVL.

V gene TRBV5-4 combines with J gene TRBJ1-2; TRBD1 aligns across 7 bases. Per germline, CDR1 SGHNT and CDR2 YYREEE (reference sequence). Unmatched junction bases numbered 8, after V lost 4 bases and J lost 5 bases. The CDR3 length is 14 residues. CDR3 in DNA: TGTGCCAGCAGCCTAGGACAGGCGGAATATGGCTACACCTTC. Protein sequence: CASSLGQAEYGYTF.

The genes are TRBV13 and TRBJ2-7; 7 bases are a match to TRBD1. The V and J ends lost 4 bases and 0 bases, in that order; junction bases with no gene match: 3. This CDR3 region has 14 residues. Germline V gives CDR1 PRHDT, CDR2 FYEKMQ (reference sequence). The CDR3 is CASSSGDSSYEQYF. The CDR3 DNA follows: TGTGCCAGCAGCTCCGGGGACAGCTCCTACGAGCAGTACTTC.

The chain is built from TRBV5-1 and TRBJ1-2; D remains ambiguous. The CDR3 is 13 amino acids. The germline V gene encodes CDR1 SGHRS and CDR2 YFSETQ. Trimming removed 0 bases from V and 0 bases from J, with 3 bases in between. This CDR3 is CASSLEPNYGYTF. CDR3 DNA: TGCGCCAGCAGCTTGGAACCTAACTATGGCTACACCTTC.

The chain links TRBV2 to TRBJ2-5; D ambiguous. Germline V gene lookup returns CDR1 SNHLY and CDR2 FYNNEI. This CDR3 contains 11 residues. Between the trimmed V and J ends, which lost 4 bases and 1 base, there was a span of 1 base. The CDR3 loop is CASSVQETQYF. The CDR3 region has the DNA TGTGCCAGCAGTGTCCAAGAGACCCAGTACTTC.

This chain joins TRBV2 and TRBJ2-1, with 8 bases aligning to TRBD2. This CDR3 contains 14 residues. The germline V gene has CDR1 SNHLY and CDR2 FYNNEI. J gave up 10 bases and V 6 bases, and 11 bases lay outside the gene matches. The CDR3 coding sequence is TGTGCCAGCAGCCCAGCGGGGGCTAGGAGAGAGCAGTTCTTC. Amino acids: CASSPAGARREQFF. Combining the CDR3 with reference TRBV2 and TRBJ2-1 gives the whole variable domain EPEVTQTPSHQVTQMGQEVILRCVPISNHLYFYWYRQILGQKVEFLVSFYNNEISEKSEIFDDQFSVERPDGSNFTLKIRSTKLEDSAMYFCASSPAGARREQFFGPGTRLTVL.

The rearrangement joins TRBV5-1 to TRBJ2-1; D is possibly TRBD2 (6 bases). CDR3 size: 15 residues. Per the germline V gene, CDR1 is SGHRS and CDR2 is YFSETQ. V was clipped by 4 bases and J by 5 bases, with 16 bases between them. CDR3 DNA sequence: TGCGCCAGCAGCCCGGGGACTGGTCTGAACAATGAGCAGTTCTTC. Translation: CASSPGTGLNNEQFF.

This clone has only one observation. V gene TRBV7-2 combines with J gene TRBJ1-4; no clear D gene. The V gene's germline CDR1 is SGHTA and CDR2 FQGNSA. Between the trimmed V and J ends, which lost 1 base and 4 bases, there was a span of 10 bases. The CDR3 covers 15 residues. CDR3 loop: CASSLGTADNEKLFF. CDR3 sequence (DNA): TGTGCCAGCAGCTTAGGAACGGCCGATAATGAAAAACTGTTTTTT.

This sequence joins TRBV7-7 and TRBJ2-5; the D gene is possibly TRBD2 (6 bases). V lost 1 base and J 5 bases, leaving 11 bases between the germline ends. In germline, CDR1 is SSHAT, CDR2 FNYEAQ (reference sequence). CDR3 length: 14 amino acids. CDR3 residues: CASSLEGGAETQYF. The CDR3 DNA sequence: TGTGCCAGCAGCTTAGAAGGAGGGGCGGAGACCCAGTACTTC.

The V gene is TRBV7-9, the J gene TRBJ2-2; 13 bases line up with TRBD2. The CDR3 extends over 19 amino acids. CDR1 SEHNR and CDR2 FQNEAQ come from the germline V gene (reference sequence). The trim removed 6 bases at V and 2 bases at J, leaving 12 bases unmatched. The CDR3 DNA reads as TGTGCCAGCAGTCCAGGACCGGGGACTAGCGGGACAAACACCGGGGAGCTGTTTTTT. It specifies CASSPGPGTSGTNTGELFF.

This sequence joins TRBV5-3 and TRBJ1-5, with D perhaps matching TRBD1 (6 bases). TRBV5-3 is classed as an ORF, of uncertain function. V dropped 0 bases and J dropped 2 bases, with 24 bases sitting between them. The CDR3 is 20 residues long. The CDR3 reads CARSLARKNHQTGRNQPQHF. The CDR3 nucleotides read TGTGCCAGAAGCTTGGCTAGGAAAAACCACCAGACAGGTCGCAATCAGCCCCAGCATTTT.

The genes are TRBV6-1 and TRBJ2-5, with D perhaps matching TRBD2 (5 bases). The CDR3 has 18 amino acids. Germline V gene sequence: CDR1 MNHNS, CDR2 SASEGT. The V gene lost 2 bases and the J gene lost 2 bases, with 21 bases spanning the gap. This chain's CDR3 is CASSEIGAGGGLQETQYF. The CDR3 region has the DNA TGTGCCAGCAGTGAAATCGGAGCCGGTGGAGGATTACAAGAGACCCAGTACTTC.

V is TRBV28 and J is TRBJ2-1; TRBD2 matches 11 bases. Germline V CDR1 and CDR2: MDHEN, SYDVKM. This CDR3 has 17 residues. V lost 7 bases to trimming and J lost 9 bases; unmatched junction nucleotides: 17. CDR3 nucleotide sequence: TGTGCCAGCACCCCGGAGGGTCGAATAGCGGGAGGGGGTGAGCAGTTCTTC. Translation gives CASTPEGRIAGGGEQFF.

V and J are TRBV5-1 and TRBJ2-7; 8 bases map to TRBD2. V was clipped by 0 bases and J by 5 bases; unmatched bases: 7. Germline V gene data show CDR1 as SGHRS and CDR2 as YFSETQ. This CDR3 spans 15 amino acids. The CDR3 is CASSLVSGSINEQYF. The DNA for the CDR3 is TGCGCCAGCAGCTTGGTGAGCGGGAGCATCAACGAGCAGTACTTC.

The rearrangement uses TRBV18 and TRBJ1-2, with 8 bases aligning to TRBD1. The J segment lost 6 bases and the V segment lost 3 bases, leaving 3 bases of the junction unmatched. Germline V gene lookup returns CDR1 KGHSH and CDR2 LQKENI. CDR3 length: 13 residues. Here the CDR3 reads CASSPDRVNGYTF. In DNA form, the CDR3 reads TGTGCCAGCTCACCGGACAGGGTAAATGGCTACACCTTC.

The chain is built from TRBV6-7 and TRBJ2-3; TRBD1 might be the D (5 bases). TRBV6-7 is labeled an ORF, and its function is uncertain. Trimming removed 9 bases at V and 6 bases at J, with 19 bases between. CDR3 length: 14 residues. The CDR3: CASNAGYLLDTQYF. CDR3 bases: TGTGCCAGTAATGCAGGGTACCTTTTGGATACGCAGTATTTT.

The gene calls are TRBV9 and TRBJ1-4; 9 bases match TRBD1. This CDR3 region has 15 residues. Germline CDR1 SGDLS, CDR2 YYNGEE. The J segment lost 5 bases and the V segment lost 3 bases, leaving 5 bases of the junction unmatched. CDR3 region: CASSAAGQGNEKLFF. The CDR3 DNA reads TGTGCCAGCAGCGCCGCGGGACAGGGAAATGAAAAACTGTTTTTT.

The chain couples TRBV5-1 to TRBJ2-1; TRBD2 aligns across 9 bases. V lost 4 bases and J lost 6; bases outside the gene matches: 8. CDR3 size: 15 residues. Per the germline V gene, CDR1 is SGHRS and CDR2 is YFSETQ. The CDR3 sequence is CASSAPGLAPNEQFF. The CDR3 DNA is TGCGCCAGCAGCGCTCCGGGACTAGCCCCCAATGAGCAGTTCTTC.

The CDR3 loop is CASRNPGTGTGYTF. The CDR3 nucleotides are TGTGCCAGCAGGAATCCCGGGACAGGTACTGGCTACACCTTC. V is TRBV6-1 and J is TRBJ1-2; 8 bases align to TRBD1. Germline values: CDR1 MNHNS, CDR2 SASEGT. Trimming cost V 6 bases and J 7 bases; bases outside gene matches: 10. This CDR3 region has 14 residues.

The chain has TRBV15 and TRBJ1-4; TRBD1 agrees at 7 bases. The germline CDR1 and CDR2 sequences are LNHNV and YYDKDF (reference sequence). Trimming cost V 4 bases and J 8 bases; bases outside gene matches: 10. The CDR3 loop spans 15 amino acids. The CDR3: CATSKYRGLAEKLFF. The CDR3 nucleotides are TGTGCCACCAGCAAGTACAGGGGCCTCGCCGAAAAACTGTTTTTT.

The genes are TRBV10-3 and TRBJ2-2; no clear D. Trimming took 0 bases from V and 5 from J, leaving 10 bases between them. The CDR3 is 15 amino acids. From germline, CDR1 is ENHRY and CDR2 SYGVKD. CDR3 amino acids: CAISESGPGTGELFF. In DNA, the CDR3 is TGTGCCATCAGTGAGTCAGGTCCCGGGACCGGGGAGCTGTTTTTT.

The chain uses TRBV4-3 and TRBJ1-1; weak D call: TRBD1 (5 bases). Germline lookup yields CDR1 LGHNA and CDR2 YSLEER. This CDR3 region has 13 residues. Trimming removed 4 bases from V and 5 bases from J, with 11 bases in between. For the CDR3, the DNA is TGCGCCAGCAGCCGGGGTGGGGGGACTGAAGCTTTCTTT. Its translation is CASSRGGGTEAFF.

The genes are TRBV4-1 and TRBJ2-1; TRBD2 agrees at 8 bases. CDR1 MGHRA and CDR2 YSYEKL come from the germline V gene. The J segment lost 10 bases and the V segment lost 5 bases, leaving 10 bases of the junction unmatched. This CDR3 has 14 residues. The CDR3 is CASSSLAGGGEQFF. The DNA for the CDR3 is TGCGCCAGCAGCTCCCTTGCGGGAGGTGGGGAGCAGTTCTTC.

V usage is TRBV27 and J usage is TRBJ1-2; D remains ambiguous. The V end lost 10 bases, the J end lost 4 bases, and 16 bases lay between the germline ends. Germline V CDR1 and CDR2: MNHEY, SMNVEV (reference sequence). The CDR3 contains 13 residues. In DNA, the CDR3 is TGTGCCACCGCCCGTTTGGGATCCTATGGCTACACCTTC. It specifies CATARLGSYGYTF.